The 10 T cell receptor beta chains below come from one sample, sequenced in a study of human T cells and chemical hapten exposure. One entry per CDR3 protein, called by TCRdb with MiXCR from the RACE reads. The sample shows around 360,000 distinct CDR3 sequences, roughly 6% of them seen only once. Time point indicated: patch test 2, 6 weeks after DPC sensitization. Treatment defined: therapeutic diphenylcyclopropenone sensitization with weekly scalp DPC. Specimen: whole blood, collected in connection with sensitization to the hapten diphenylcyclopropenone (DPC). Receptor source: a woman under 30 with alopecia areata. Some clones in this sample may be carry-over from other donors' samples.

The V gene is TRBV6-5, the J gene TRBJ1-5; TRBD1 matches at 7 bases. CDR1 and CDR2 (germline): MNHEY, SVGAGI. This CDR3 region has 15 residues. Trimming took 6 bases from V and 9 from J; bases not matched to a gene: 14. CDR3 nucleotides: TGTGCCAGCAGCGAGACAGGGCCGCTCGGGGGGCCCCAGCATTTT. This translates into CASSETGPLGGPQHF.

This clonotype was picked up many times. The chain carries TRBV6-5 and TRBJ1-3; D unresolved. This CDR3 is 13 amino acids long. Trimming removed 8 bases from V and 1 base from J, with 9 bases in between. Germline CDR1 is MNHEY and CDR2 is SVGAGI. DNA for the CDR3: TGTGCCAGCCGACGGGGATCTGGAAACACCATATATTTT. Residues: CASRRGSGNTIYF.

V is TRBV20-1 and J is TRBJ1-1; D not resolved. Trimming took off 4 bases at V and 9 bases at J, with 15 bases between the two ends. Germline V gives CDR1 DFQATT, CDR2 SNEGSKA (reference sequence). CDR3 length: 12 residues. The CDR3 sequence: CSATEIFPKAFF. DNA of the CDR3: TGCAGTGCTACGGAAATATTCCCCAAAGCTTTCTTT.

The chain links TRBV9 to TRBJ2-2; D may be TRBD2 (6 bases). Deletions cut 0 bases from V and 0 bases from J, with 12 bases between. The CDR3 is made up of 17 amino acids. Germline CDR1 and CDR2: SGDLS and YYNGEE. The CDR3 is CASSVAGAGANTGELFF. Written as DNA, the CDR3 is TGTGCCAGCAGCGTAGCGGGAGCGGGCGCGAACACCGGGGAGCTGTTTTTT.

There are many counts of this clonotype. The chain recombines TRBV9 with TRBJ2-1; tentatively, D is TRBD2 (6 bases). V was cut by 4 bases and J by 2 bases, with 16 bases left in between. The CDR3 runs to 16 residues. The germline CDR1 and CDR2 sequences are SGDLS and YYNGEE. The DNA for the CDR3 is TGTGCCAGCAGCTCCAATTTGCGGGGCCCCTACAATGAGCAGTTCTTC. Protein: CASSSNLRGPYNEQFF.

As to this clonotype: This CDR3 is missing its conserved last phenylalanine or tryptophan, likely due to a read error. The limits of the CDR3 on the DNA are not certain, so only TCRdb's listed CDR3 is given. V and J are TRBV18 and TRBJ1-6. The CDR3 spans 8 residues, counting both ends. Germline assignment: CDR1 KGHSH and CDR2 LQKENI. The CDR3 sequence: CASSPPPS.

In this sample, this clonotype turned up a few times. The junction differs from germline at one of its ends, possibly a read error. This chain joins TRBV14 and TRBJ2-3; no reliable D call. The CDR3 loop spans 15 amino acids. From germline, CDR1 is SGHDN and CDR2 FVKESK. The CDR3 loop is CASSQGLQATDTQYF. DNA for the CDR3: TGTGCCAGCAGTCAAGGTCTGCAAGCCACAGATACGCAGTATTTT.

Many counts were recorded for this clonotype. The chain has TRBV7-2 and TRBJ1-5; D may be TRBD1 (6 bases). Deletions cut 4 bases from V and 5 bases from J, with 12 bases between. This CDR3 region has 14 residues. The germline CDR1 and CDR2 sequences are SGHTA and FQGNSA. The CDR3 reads CASSSQGHHQPQHF. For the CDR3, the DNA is TGTGCCAGCAGCTCACAGGGCCACCATCAGCCCCAGCATTTT.

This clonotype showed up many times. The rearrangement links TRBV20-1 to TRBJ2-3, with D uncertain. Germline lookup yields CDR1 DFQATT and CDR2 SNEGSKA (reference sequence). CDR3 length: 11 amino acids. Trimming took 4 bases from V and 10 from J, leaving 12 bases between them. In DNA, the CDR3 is TGCAGTGCTATGAATTTCTTGGCGCAGTATTTT. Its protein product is CSAMNFLAQYF.

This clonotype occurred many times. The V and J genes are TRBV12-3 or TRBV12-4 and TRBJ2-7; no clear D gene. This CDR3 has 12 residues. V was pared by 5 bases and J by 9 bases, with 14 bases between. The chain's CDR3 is CASSPATLSQYF. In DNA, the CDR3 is TGTGCCAGCAGTCCCGCGACCCTCTCGCAGTACTTC.